Given below is one TCR beta chain in context. CDR1 and CDR2 from the germline V gene are GTSNPN and SVGIG (reference sequence). CDR3 length: 14 residues. The junction had 5 bases not matched to a gene; V was cut back by 1 base and J by 8 bases. Each participant's cohort was designated according to participant-reported clinical history. Authors' methods: By means of reference gene primer amplification, nucleated cell counts were estimated. The table came from immunoSEQ multiplex PCR; TCRdb's copy has only in-frame clones and leaves some out. V and J calls and clone size are as listed in that table; D and trimming were resolved from the DNA. Seen here are some 270,000 clones, 85% to 90% observed once, and the top ten hold about 4%. The source of the sample is a study of blood T cell repertoires in COVID-19. Study as a whole: From the United States, Italy and Spain came samples of acute and convalescent COVID-19. Sample material is recorded as cDNA or gDNA derived from T cells, B-cell-depleted T cells, or PBMCs.

The sample taken for sequencing was PBMCs or T cells enriched from blood (not recorded which). This clonotype was obtained from a woman aged 25-40 years with acute COVID-19. The chain employs TRBV30 and TRBJ1-4; TRBD1 aligns across 9 bases. The CDR3 bases are TGTGCCTGGAGTGAAAACAGGGGGCCGGAAAAACTGTTTTTT. Protein sequence: CAWSENRGPEKLFF.